The 9 T cell receptor beta chains in this list originate from one sample, sequenced in a study of blood T cell repertoires in COVID-19. The repertoire was sequenced with immunoSEQ multiplex PCR; TCRdb's copy has only in-frame clones and lacks some. The sample carries 200,000 to 300,000 clones, 86% recorded once. Sequencing was done on a sample of peripheral blood. Source of these receptors: a man aged 40-49 years who had recovered from COVID-19.

This chain joins TRBV7-2 and TRBJ2-2; TRBD2 agrees at 10 bases. The germline V gene has CDR1 SGHTA and CDR2 FQGNSA. The CDR3 sequence is 17 residues long. V dropped 2 bases and J dropped 6; count of bases not matched to a gene: 9. DNA of the CDR3: TGTGCCAGCAGCTTAAACCTAGCGGGGGTATCTTCCGGGGAGCTGTTTTTT. This translates into CASSLNLAGVSSGELFF.

There are a few counts of this clone. The chain couples TRBV10-3 to TRBJ1-2, with D maybe TRBD1 (6 bases). The ends were cut back, 3 bases at V and 5 bases at J, with 16 bases in the middle. Germline loops: CDR1 ENHRY, CDR2 SYGVKD. The CDR3 has 15 residues. The CDR3 DNA is TGTGCCATCAGTGAACCCCAGGGGAGTGGGTATGGCTACACCTTC. Its protein is CAISEPQGSGYGYTF.

The V call is TRBV7-2, the J call TRBJ1-6; no clear D. The CDR3 contains 14 residues. Trimming removed 4 bases at V and 0 bases at J, with 4 bases between. CDR1 is SGHTA, CDR2 FQGNSA, per germline. The CDR3 DNA is TGTGCCAGCAGCTATAGCTCCTATAATTCACCCCTCCACTTT. Amino acid sequence: CASSYSSYNSPLHF.

The chain is built from TRBV7-6 and TRBJ2-1, with 9 positions matching TRBD2. This CDR3 contains 17 residues. From germline, CDR1 is SGHVS and CDR2 FNYEAQ. V shed 4 bases and J 1 base; nucleotides not matched to a gene: 8. CDR3 sequence (DNA): TGTGCCAGCAGCTCTAGGACTAGCGTGGGTTCCTACAATGAGCAGTTCTTC. Its protein product is CASSSRTSVGSYNEQFF.

The chain recombines TRBV7-2 with TRBJ2-1; TRBD2 is a possible D gene (6 bases). Trimming pared 2 bases from V and 8 bases from J, leaving 22 bases between. Germline values: CDR1 SGHTA, CDR2 FQGNSA. The CDR3 extends over 17 amino acids. The CDR3 DNA reads as TGTGCCAGCAGCTTATCTGGGCGGGGTACGGTAGGCCATGAGCAGTTCTTC. Protein: CASSLSGRGTVGHEQFF.

The V and J genes are TRBV29-1 and TRBJ2-1; the D is unclear. The CDR3 is 11 amino acids. Trimming removed 2 bases at V and 9 bases at J, with 8 bases between. Germline values: CDR1 SQVTM, CDR2 ANQGSEA. This CDR3 reads CSVESRSEQFF. CDR3 in DNA: TGCAGCGTTGAATCACGTAGTGAGCAGTTCTTC.

This clone was seen only a few times. This chain joins TRBV19 and TRBJ1-2, with TRBD1 matching over 9 bases. The CDR3 has 13 residues. Germline V CDR1 and CDR2: LNHDA, SQIVND (reference sequence). The V segment lost 5 bases and the J segment 5 bases; nucleotides outside the gene matches: 3. The CDR3 protein is CASSRDRVYGYTF. As DNA, the CDR3 is TGTGCCAGTAGTCGGGACAGGGTTTATGGCTACACCTTC.

The chain couples TRBV28 to TRBJ2-7; TRBD1 matches 7 bases. V shed 5 bases, J shed 0 bases, and the junction held 7 bases outside the gene matches. The CDR3 has 15 residues. Germline assignment: CDR1 MDHEN and CDR2 SYDVKM. CDR3 DNA: TGTGCCAGCAGTAAACAGGGGATAAGCTCCTACGAGCAGTACTTC. Its translation: CASSKQGISSYEQYF.

The chain joins TRBV27 to TRBJ2-7, with D uncertain. V shed 6 bases and J shed 3 bases, with 12 bases lying between them. This CDR3 contains 13 residues. The germline gives CDR1 MNHEY, CDR2 SMNVEV (reference sequence). The CDR3 nucleotides are TGTGCCAGCAGAATGAGGCCGAACTACGAGCAGTACTTC. The encoded protein is CASRMRPNYEQYF.